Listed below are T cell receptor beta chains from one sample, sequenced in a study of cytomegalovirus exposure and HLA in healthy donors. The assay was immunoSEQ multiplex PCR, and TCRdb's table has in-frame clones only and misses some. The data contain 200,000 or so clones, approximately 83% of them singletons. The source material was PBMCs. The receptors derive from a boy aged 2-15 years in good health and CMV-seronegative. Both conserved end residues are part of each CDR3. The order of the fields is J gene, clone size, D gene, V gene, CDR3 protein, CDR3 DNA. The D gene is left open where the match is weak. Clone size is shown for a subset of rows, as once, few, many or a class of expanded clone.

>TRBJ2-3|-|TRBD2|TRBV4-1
CASSPGLAAGTDTQYF
TGTGCCAGCAGCCCAGGACTAGCAGCCGGCACAGATACGCAGTATTTT
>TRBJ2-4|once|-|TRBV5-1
CASSPGGLPDIQYF
TGCGCCAGCAGCCCCGGGGGACTGCCGGACATTCAGTACTTC
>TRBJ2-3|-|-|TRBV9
CASSVVSTDTQYF
TGTGCCAGCAGCGTCGTTAGCACAGATACGCAGTATTTT
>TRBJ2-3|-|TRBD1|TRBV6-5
CASSTTGGTDTQYF
TGTGCCAGCAGTACGACAGGGGGCACAGATACGCAGTATTTT
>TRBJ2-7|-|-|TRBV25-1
CASERGGNEQYF
TGTGCCAGCGAAAGAGGGGGTAACGAGCAGTACTTC
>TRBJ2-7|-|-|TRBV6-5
CASSYYRDSYEQYF
TGTGCCAGCAGTTACTACCGCGACTCCTACGAGCAGTACTTC
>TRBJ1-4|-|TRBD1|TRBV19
CASSTTGVYEKLFF
TGTGCCAGTAGTACGACAGGGGTATATGAAAAACTGTTTTTT
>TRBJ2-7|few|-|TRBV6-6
CASSPTALLTYEQYF
TGTGCCAGCAGTCCTACAGCACTCCTAACCTACGAGCAGTACTTC
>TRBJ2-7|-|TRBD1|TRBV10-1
CASSESRTGKHEQYF
TGCGCCAGCAGTGAGTCGAGGACAGGGAAACACGAGCAGTACTTC
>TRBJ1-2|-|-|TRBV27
CASSPYTPPGDYTF
TGTGCCAGCAGTCCCTATACCCCCCCCGGGGACTACACCTTC
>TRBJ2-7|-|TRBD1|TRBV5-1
CASSLYQGAWEQYF
TGCGCCAGCAGCTTGTATCAGGGGGCCTGGGAGCAGTACTTC
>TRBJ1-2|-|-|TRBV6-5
CASNGGGKGNYGYTF
TGTGCCAGCAACGGGGGAGGGAAGGGTAACTATGGCTACACCTTC
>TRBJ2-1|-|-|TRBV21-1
CASSRRGLAGGFGYNEQFF
TGTGCCAGCAGCAGGAGGGGACTAGCGGGAGGGTTTGGATACAATGAGCAGTTCTTC
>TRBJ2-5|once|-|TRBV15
CATSREAVETQYF
TGTGCCACCAGCAGAGAAGCCGTGGAGACCCAGTACTTC
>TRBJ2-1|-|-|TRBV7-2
CASRYSNEQFF
TGTGCCAGCAGGTATAGCAATGAGCAGTTCTTC
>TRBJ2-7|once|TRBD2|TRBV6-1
CASSDRWGIAGNNYEQYF
TGTGCCAGCAGTGATAGATGGGGAATAGCGGGGAACAACTACGAGCAGTACTTC
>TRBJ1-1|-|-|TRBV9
CASSAQDGLNTEAFF
TGTGCCAGCAGTGCACAGGACGGCTTGAACACTGAAGCTTTCTTT
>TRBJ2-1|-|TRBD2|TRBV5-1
CASSNPLAGDYNEQFF
TGCGCCAGCAGCAACCCACTAGCGGGAGACTACAATGAGCAGTTCTTC
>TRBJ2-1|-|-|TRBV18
CASSPSGRLLNEQFF
TGTGCCAGCTCACCATCAGGGAGGCTGCTAAATGAGCAGTTCTTC
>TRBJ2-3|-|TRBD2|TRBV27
CASRPPPGLAESLLSDTQYF
TGTGCCAGCCGCCCCCCACCGGGACTAGCGGAAAGCCTCCTCTCAGATACGCAGTATTTT
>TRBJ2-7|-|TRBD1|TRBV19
CASSIGLQGAYEQYF
TGTGCCAGTAGTATAGGTCTTCAGGGGGCGTACGAGCAGTACTTC
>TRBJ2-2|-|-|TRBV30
CAWAGPSTGELFF
TGTGCCTGGGCAGGGCCCTCCACCGGGGAGCTGTTTTTT
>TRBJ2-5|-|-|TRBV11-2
CASSLGAGGYQETQYF
TGTGCCAGCAGCCTCGGCGCGGGTGGGTACCAAGAGACCCAGTACTTC
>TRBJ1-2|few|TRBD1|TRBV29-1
CSVGRGQGSDGYTF
TGCAGCGTTGGCCGGGGACAGGGGTCGGATGGCTACACCTTC
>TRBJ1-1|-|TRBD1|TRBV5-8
CASSFRDRESEAFF
TGTGCCAGCAGCTTTCGCGACAGGGAGTCTGAAGCTTTCTTT
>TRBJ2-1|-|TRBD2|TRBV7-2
CASSLVGGSGFF
TGTGCCAGCAGCTTAGTGGGCGGGAGCGGGTTCTTC
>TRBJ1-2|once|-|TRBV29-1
CSVLNADGYTF
TGCAGCGTTCTGAACGCGGATGGCTACACCTTC
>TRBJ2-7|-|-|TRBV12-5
CASVNDRFPFYEQYF
TGTGCTAGTGTTAATGACAGGTTTCCCTTCTACGAGCAGTACTTC
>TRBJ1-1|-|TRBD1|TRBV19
CASRQGPEAFF
TGTGCCAGTAGACAGGGGCCTGAAGCTTTCTTT
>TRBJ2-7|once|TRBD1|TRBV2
CASSEDRGTYEQYF
TGTGCCAGCAGTGAAGACAGGGGAACCTACGAGCAGTACTTC
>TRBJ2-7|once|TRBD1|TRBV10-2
CASSESPGTGGYEQYF
TGCGCCAGCAGTGAGAGCCCCGGGACAGGGGGCTACGAGCAGTACTTC
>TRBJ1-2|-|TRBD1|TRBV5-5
CASNTGTGVYGYTF
TGTGCCAGCAACACCGGGACAGGGGTCTATGGCTACACCTTC
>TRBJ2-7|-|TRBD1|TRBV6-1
CASSVRTGVSYEQYF
TGTGCCAGCAGTGTCCGGACAGGGGTCTCCTACGAGCAGTACTTC
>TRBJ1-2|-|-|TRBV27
CASSLSNGEENYGYTF
TGTGCCAGCAGTTTATCTAATGGGGAGGAGAACTATGGCTACACCTTC
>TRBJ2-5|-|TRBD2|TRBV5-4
CASSLWTGGTQEAQYF
TGTGCCAGCAGCTTGTGGACGGGAGGGACCCAAGAGGCCCAGTACTTC
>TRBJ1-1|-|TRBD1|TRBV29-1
CSVEGGQGQPNTEAFF
TGCAGCGTTGAAGGGGGACAGGGCCAACCGAACACTGAAGCTTTCTTT
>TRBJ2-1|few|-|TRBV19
CASSIAEGIGDEQFF
TGTGCCAGTAGTATAGCAGAAGGAATAGGGGATGAGCAGTTCTTC
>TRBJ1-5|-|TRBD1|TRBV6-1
CASSSTGNNQPQHF
TGTGCCAGCAGTTCGACAGGGAACAATCAGCCCCAGCATTTT
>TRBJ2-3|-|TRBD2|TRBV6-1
CASSEIGTSGILDTQYF
TGTGCCAGCAGTGAAATTGGGACTAGCGGGATTTTAGATACGCAGTATTTT
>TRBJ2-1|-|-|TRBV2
CASSEPWAGEQFF
TGTGCCAGCAGTGAGCCCTGGGCGGGTGAGCAGTTCTTC
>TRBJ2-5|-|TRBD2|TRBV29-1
CSVLGRGGETQYF
TGCAGCGTTCTGGGCCGGGGGGGAGAGACCCAGTACTTC
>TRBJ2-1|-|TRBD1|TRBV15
CATSRGTGRLNEQFF
TGTGCCACCAGCAGAGGGACAGGGAGGTTAAATGAGCAGTTCTTC
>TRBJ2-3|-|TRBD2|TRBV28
CASSFGREDLADTQYF
TGTGCCAGCAGTTTCGGTCGGGAGGATCTGGCAGATACGCAGTATTTT
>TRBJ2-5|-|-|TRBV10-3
CAIRQGHQETQYF
TGTGCCATCAGACAGGGACACCAAGAGACCCAGTACTTC
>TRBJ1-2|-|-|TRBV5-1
CASSLAGMGYGYTF
TGCGCCAGCAGCTTAGCAGGGATGGGCTATGGCTACACCTTC
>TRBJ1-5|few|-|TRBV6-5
CASRLTGLGQPQHF
TGTGCCAGCAGGCTAACAGGGCTCGGGCAGCCCCAGCATTTT
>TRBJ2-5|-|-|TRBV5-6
CASTFGRVGGETQYF
TGTGCCAGCACCTTCGGTAGAGTGGGCGGGGAGACCCAGTACTTC
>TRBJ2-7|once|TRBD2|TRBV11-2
CASSEAGGPYEQYF
TGTGCCAGCAGCGAAGCGGGAGGCCCCTACGAGCAGTACTTC
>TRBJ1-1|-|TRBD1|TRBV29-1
CSVVDRGTNTEAFF
TGCAGCGTTGTGGACAGGGGGACTAACACTGAAGCTTTCTTT
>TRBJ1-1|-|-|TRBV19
CASTHSNYRATEAFF
TGTGCCAGTACCCACTCGAACTACAGGGCCACTGAAGCTTTCTTT
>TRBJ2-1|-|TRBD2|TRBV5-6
CASSESGTSVKSEQFF
TGTGCCAGCAGCGAATCCGGGACTAGCGTTAAGAGTGAGCAGTTCTTC
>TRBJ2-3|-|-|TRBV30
CAWGYGGNTDTQYF
TGTGCCTGGGGTTATGGCGGGAACACAGATACGCAGTATTTT
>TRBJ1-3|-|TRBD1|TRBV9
CASSGTGEGAGNTIYF
TGTGCCAGCAGCGGCACAGGGGAAGGCGCTGGAAACACCATATATTTT
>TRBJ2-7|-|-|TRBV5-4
CASSRIDRSYEQYF
TGTGCCAGCAGCCGCATTGACAGGAGCTACGAGCAGTACTTC
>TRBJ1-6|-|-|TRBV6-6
CASRLPEVRTLHF
TGTGCCAGCAGACTTCCGGAGGTGAGGACCCTCCACTTT
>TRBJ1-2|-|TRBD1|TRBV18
CASSPPGQGAFYGYTF
TGTGCCAGCTCACCACCGGGACAGGGGGCCTTCTATGGCTACACCTTC
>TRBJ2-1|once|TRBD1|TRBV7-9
CASSFQDRDYNEQFF
TGTGCCAGCAGCTTCCAGGACAGGGACTACAATGAGCAGTTCTTC
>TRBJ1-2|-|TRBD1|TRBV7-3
CASSKDRTYGYTF
TGTGCCAGCAGCAAGGACAGGACCTATGGCTACACCTTC
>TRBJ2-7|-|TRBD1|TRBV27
CASSWRQGAYEQYF
TGTGCCAGCAGTTGGAGACAGGGGGCCTACGAGCAGTACTTC
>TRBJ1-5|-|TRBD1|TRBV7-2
CASSLTSGTANQPQHF
TGTGCCAGCAGCTTAACATCAGGGACAGCCAATCAGCCCCAGCATTTT